What follows describes a single T cell receptor beta chain. Its specific antigen is unknown. No quality values exist for individual bases; no much larger clone is one base distant. The CDR3 regions of human TCRbeta chains were subjected to immunosequencing. The published analysis was carried out like this. TCRs in the repertoires were compared against a reference library of SARS-CoV-2-specific TCRs that had been generated with the MIRA antigen-specificity platform. Breadth meant the fraction of unique TCRs that were SARS-CoV-2-associated, whereas depth meant the fraction of total T cells that were SARS-CoV-2-associated. Using the MIRA data, every spike-specific TCR was mapped to the spike region that the TCR reacted to and assigned to either a CD4 or a CD8 class. Log10-transformed breadth and depth values were compared by one-way ANOVA with Sidak's multiple comparisons tests. In its TCRdb copy, this immuneACCESS table keeps in-frame sequences only and misses some clones. Where compared with another copy, unresolved V genes explain less than half of these, and the others have no known cause. D and trimming were read from the DNA, whereas the V and J calls and clone size are those reported in that table. For this sample the table gives about 94,000 clones, of which around 89% were detected only once. The top ten constitute about 12% of the sample.

The sample's time point label, decoded: about 28 days (+/-7) after the second vaccine dose. AZD1222 recipients with second doses at about 4 weeks or about 12 weeks were pooled, because spike-specific TCR depth and breadth did not differ between schedules. Vaccinee samples came from UK trials COV001 and COV002, including a single-blind randomized controlled phase 2/3 trial of AZD1222 (ChAdOx1 nCoV-19) in healthy adults. For TCRbeta chain sequencing, PBMC samples were collected from trial participants at day 0 and at day 28 after the second dose. This record comes from a study of T cell responses to AZD1222 COVID-19 vaccine (dated by TCRdb to about 2021). A note on the overall study: TCR sequencing was performed for roughly 240 trial participants, of whom some 200 were given two doses of AZD1222 and 26 were given two doses of MenACWY control vaccine. Trial participants were enrolled by age into 18-55, 56-69 and 70-plus year subgroups, with about 150, 27 and 61 TCR-sequenced participants respectively. General conclusions and limits of the study: Nearly half of unique spike-specific TCRs reportedly recognized epitopes outside regions mutated in the B.1.351 and B.1.1.7 variants. After two AZD1222 doses, spike-specific TCR breadth and depth were significantly higher than at day 0 and than in MenACWY recipients. No day 14 peak-response samples were available, so repertoires were characterized only after the peak T cell response. Most participants were white British and females outnumbered males, and the authors suggested that clonal diversity may have been underestimated. The whole spike protein was spanned by vaccine-associated CD4 TCRs, and dominant responses were seen in regions 160-218 and 743-854. Conclusions about previously exposed vaccinees were limited because only six AZD1222 recipients were SARS-CoV-2 seropositive at baseline. In the small 56-69-year group, the increase in depth fell short of significance, most likely because of low power.

V is pared back by 1 base and J by 3 bases, with 9 bases lying between the germline termini. The CDR3 starts with the cysteine, ends with the phenylalanine, and has 14 residues. Only the CDR3 region is kept as DNA, spanning 42 bases read in frame from base 1. The germline V gene provides CDR1 SGHTA and CDR2 FQGNSA. The chain is made from TRBV7-2 and TRBJ1-2; perhaps TRBD1 is the D gene, with 5 bases matching. The material sequenced was peripheral blood, taken 28 days after the second AZD1222 dose. This clonotype originated in an adult who received the AZD1222 COVID-19 vaccine. The sequenced DNA is TGTGCCAGCAGCTTAGAGTCAGGGTACTATGGCTACACCTTC. The resulting protein is CASSLESGYYGYTF.